This T cell receptor beta chain was captured in a study of T cell responses to AZD1222 COVID-19 vaccine. Study-wide results and limits: Following two doses of AZD1222, Spike-specific TCR breadth and depth rose.

Between the trimmed V and J ends, which lost 3 bases and 1 base, there was a span of 6 bases. This CDR3 has 13 amino acids. Per the germline V gene, CDR1 is MRHNA and CDR2 is SNTAGT. TCRdb keeps only in-frame clones here, not all; method: immunoSEQ multiplex PCR. The repertoire includes some 150,000 clones, roughly 90% of them detected once, and 4% to 5.5% sits in the top ten. With regard to this clone: Its antigen is not identified.

The rearrangement links TRBV6-4 to TRBJ1-1, with D hard to call. The receptor was isolated from an adult who received the AZD1222 COVID-19 vaccine. This material consisted of peripheral blood, taken 28 days after the second AZD1222 dose. Written as DNA, the CDR3 is TGTGCCAGCAGTGAGGCCTCGAACACTGAAGCTTTCTTT. Translated: CASSEASNTEAFF.